The 21 T cell receptor beta chains presented below share a single source sample, sequenced in a study of spatial heterogeneity in lung cancer. TCRdb passed the 5' RACE reads through MiXCR, listing each CDR3 protein once. The sample lists 80,000 to 95,000 distinct CDR3 sequences, around 9% seen once, with less than 8.5% in the top ten. The sample's time point: sample taken at primary tumor resection. No cells were sorted before sequencing. The whole RNA sequenced was extracted from tumor, nontumor lung or frozen PBMC. The specimen comprised PBMCs, sampled at surgery. These receptors were collected from a male donor with early-stage non-small cell lung cancer.

This clonotype was counted between two and nine times. The chain uses TRBV29-1 and TRBJ2-1; 9 nucleotides line up with TRBD2. This CDR3 region has 14 residues. Germline CDR1 SQVTM, CDR2 ANQGSEA. V lost 5 bases to trimming and J lost 4 bases; unmatched junction nucleotides: 6. CDR3 protein: CSVKEAGGYNEQFF. The CDR3 region has the DNA TGCAGCGTTAAGGAGGCGGGGGGGTACAATGAGCAGTTCTTC.

The chain employs TRBV11-3 and TRBJ1-4; 10 bases are a match to TRBD1. Trimming removed 5 bases from V and 4 bases from J; junction bases left unmatched: 7. The CDR3 is 16 amino acids. Germline V gene data show CDR1 as SGHNT and CDR2 as YENEEA. CDR3 coding DNA: TGTGCCAGCAGCGCCGGGACAGGGGCCCTTAATGAAAAACTGTTTTTT. Its protein is CASSAGTGALNEKLFF.

CDR3 bases: TGTGCCAGCAGCCTCTGGACAGGGGTGGCTTCACCCCTCCACTTT. This encodes CASSLWTGVASPLHF. The chain uses TRBV5-6 and TRBJ1-6; 9 nucleotides match TRBD1. The length of the CDR3 is 15 residues. The germline CDR1 and CDR2 sequences are SGHDT and YYEEEE. Losses at the gene ends were 4 bases for V and 9 bases for J; bases not matched to a gene: 8. Variable domain in full (rest from reference TRBV5-6 and TRBJ1-6): DAGVTQSPTHLIKTRGQQVTLRCSPKSGHDTVSWYQQALGQGPQFIFQYYEEEERQRGNFPDRFSGHQFPNYSSELNVNALLLGDSALYLCASSLWTGVASPLHFGNGTRLTVT.

This clonotype occurred many times. The chain combines TRBV2 with TRBJ1-5; D may be TRBD1 (5 bases). CDR1 and CDR2 (germline): SNHLY, FYNNEI. V was cut by 1 base and J by 1 base, with 8 bases left in between. The CDR3 consists of 15 residues. DNA of the CDR3: TGTGCCAGCAGTGAAGTACGGACAAGCAATCAGCCCCAGCATTTT. Encoded protein: CASSEVRTSNQPQHF.

This clonotype was observed at least ten times. This chain uses TRBV5-1 with TRBJ2-7; D tentatively fits TRBD1 or TRBD2 (5 bases each). The CDR3 covers 15 residues. The V end lost 2 bases, the J end lost 7 bases, and 19 bases lay between the germline ends. Germline-derived CDR1 and CDR2 are SGHRS and YFSETQ. As DNA, the CDR3 is TGCGCCAGCAGCTTCGACACCGGGACGGGAAGGGAGCAGTACTTC. This gives the protein CASSFDTGTGREQYF.

This clonotype was seen a handful of times. The chain couples TRBV3-1 to TRBJ1-2; a weak D match, TRBD1 (5 bases). Germline V gives CDR1 LGHDT, CDR2 YNNKEL (reference sequence). The CDR3 length is 15 residues. The V gene lost 4 bases and the J gene lost 8 bases, with 20 bases spanning the gap. DNA for the CDR3: TGTGCCAGCAGCCTCCAGGGTCTGGGTTTGGGCGGCTACACCTTC. Its translation: CASSLQGLGLGGYTF.

CDR3 coding DNA: TGTGCCAGCAGCTTAGAACCGACAGGGTCCACTGAAGCTTTCTTT. It codes for CASSLEPTGSTEAFF. This chain uses TRBV7-2 with TRBJ1-1; 7 bases fit TRBD1. The CDR3 has 15 residues. Trimming removed 1 base from V and 4 bases from J; junction bases left unmatched: 6. Germline V gene data show CDR1 as SGHTA and CDR2 as FQGNSA.

This clonotype was counted ten times or more. The V call is TRBV25-1, the J call TRBJ1-1; D call uncertain. The CDR3 totals 16 residues. Germline CDR1 and CDR2: MGHDK and SYGVNS. V dropped 1 base and J dropped 5 bases, with 17 bases sitting between them. The CDR3 DNA sequence: TGTGCCAGCAGTGAATTCTCCCCCAAATGGAAGACTGAAGCTTTCTTT. It codes for CASSEFSPKWKTEAFF.

This clonotype was observed at least ten times. The genes are TRBV29-1 and TRBJ2-5; tentatively, D is TRBD1 or TRBD2 (5 bases each). This CDR3 contains 13 residues. The V and J ends lost 5 bases and 1 base respectively, with 11 bases between them. Germline V gene sequence: CDR1 SQVTM, CDR2 ANQGSEA. The CDR3 DNA is TGCAGCGTTTCCCGGGACGGCCAAGAGACCCAGTACTTC. It specifies CSVSRDGQETQYF.

The chain couples TRBV5-1 to TRBJ2-3; D is ambiguous. The CDR3 is 13 residues long. Germline V gene lookup returns CDR1 SGHRS and CDR2 YFSETQ. The V and J ends lost 4 bases and 1 base respectively, with 7 bases between them. The CDR3 protein is CASSPTRTDTQYF. For the CDR3, the DNA is TGCGCCAGCAGCCCCACCCGCACAGATACGCAGTATTTT. The entire variable domain, with the rest obtained from reference TRBV5-1 and TRBJ2-3, is as follows: KAGVTQTPRYLIKTRGQQVTLSCSPISGHRSVSWYQQTPGQGLQFLFEYFSETQRNKGNFPGRFSGRQFSNSRSEMNVSTLELGDSALYLCASSPTRTDTQYFGPGTRLTVL.

This clonotype was seen a few times. The chain employs TRBV5-1 and TRBJ2-3; tentatively, D is TRBD2 (6 bases). Germline V gene data show CDR1 as SGHRS and CDR2 as YFSETQ. The CDR3 is 15 amino acids. V lost 0 bases and J 2 bases, leaving 10 bases between the germline ends. The CDR3 sequence: CASSLGTKVTDTQYF. The CDR3 DNA follows: TGCGCCAGCAGCTTGGGGACTAAGGTCACAGATACGCAGTATTTT.

This clonotype was detected ten times or more. This chain links TRBV2 with TRBJ1-5; the D gene is possibly TRBD1 (6 bases). Per germline, CDR1 SNHLY and CDR2 FYNNEI. Deletions cut 4 bases from V and 5 bases from J, with 12 bases between. The CDR3 length is 14 residues. Here the CDR3 DNA reads TGTGCCAGCAGTGTTACGACAGGTTATCAGCCCCAGCATTTT. Translated, it gives CASSVTTGYQPQHF.

The CDR3 sequence: CASSLGLAGSHYNEQFF. CDR3 coding DNA: TGCGCCAGCAGCCTCGGACTAGCGGGGTCCCACTACAATGAGCAGTTCTTC. The chain recombines TRBV5-1 with TRBJ2-1; the match to TRBD2 covers 12 bases. This CDR3 spans 17 amino acids. CDR1 and CDR2 from the germline V gene are SGHRS and YFSETQ. The V gene end was trimmed by 4 bases and the J gene end by 3 bases; junction bases not matched to a gene: 8.

The DNA for the CDR3 is TGCAGCGTTGGGTCTCACGATAGCACAGATACGCAGTATTTT. It yields the protein CSVGSHDSTDTQYF. The chain links TRBV29-1 to TRBJ2-3, with no clear D. The V and J ends lost 4 bases and 0 bases respectively, with 11 bases between them. The germline CDR1 and CDR2 sequences are SQVTM and ANQGSEA. The CDR3 has 14 residues.

The rearrangement uses TRBV6-2 or TRBV6-3 and TRBJ2-2; D call uncertain. The CDR3 has 15 amino acids. V was pared by 5 bases and J by 3 bases, with 13 bases between. Germline loops: CDR1 MNHEY, CDR2 SVGEGT. CDR3 amino acids: CASSHQESYTGELFF. The CDR3 DNA follows: TGTGCCAGCAGTCATCAGGAGTCGTACACCGGGGAGCTGTTTTTT.

In its sample, this clonotype was seen a few times. V gene TRBV29-1 combines with J gene TRBJ2-3; 8 bases map to TRBD1. V lost 5 bases to trimming and J lost 2 bases; unmatched junction nucleotides: 6. The germline V gene has CDR1 SQVTM and CDR2 ANQGSEA. The CDR3 has 14 amino acids. The CDR3 sequence: CSVNLQGDTDTQYF. The DNA of the CDR3 is TGCAGCGTTAACCTACAGGGGGACACAGATACGCAGTATTTT.

There are many counts of this clonotype. The V and J genes are TRBV3-1 and TRBJ2-3; perhaps TRBD2 as D (5 bases). Germline V gene sequence: CDR1 LGHDT, CDR2 YNNKEL (reference sequence). This CDR3 has 14 residues. Trimming shortened V by 4 bases and J by 4 bases, and 12 bases separated the two germline ends. CDR3 bases: TGTGCCAGCAGCCGAAAGGGAGCCCCAGATACGCAGTATTTT. Encoded protein: CASSRKGAPDTQYF.

CDR3 nucleotide sequence: TGCAGTGCCCGCGGAGGGGGGGAAAACACCATATATTTT. It translates to CSARGGGENTIYF. The chain carries TRBV20-1 and TRBJ1-3, with D perhaps matching TRBD1 (6 bases). Germline assignment: CDR1 DFQATT and CDR2 SNEGSKA (reference sequence). The V gene lost 6 bases and the J gene lost 6 bases, with 15 bases spanning the gap. The CDR3 covers 13 residues.

This clonotype showed up many times. This chain connects TRBV30 to TRBJ2-3; 8 nucleotides match TRBD2. With 2 bases clipped from V and 0 bases from J, the junction kept 4 bases outside the gene matches. CDR1 and CDR2 (germline): GTSNPN, SVGIG (reference sequence). This CDR3 has 15 amino acids. The CDR3 DNA is TGTGCCTGGAGTCTCGGGGGGGCCAGCACAGATACGCAGTATTTT. Encoded protein: CAWSLGGASTDTQYF.

At least ten counts were recorded for this clonotype. The rearrangement joins TRBV28 to TRBJ2-2; the match to TRBD2 covers 8 bases. J was trimmed by 3 bases and V by 5 bases; bases with no gene match: 5. Germline V lookup: CDR1 MDHEN, CDR2 SYDVKM. The CDR3 has 15 amino acids. CDR3 residues: CASSQHSGDTGELFF. As DNA, the CDR3 is TGTGCCAGCAGTCAACATAGCGGGGACACCGGGGAGCTGTTTTTT. Full variable domain (remainder filled in from reference TRBV28 and TRBJ2-2): DVKVTQSSRYLVKRTGEKVFLECVQDMDHENMFWYRQDPGLGLRLIYFSYDVKMKEKGDIPEGYSVSREKKERFSLILESASTNQTSMYLCASSQHSGDTGELFFGEGSRLTVL.

This clonotype was seen a handful of times. This sequence joins TRBV10-3 and TRBJ2-3, with 7 nucleotides matching TRBD1. Germline CDR1 ENHRY, CDR2 SYGVKD. CDR3 length: 14 amino acids. The J segment lost 1 base and the V segment lost 4 bases, leaving 2 bases of the junction unmatched. CDR3 nucleotides: TGTGCCATCAGTGTAGGACAGGGCACAGATACGCAGTATTTT. Protein sequence: CAISVGQGTDTQYF.